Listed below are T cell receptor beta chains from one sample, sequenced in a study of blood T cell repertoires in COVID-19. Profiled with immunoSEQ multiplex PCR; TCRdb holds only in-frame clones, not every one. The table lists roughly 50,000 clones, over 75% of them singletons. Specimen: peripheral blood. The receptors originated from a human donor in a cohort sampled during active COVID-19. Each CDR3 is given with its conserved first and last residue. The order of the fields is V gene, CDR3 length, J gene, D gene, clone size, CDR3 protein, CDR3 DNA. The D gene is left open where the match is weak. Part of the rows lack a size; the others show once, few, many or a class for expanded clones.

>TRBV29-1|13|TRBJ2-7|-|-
CSVARFSGYEQYF
TGCAGCGTTGCCAGGTTTAGCGGCTACGAGCAGTACTTC
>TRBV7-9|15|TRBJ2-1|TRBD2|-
CASSLQAGGLNEQFF
TGTGCCAGCAGCTTGCAGGCGGGGGGGCTTAATGAGCAGTTCTTC
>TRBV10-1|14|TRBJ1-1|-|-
CASSGARTDTEAFF
TGCGCCAGCAGTGGGGCCAGAACGGACACTGAAGCTTTCTTT
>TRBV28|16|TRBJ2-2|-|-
CASSLYGAPDTGELFF
TGTGCCAGCAGTTTATATGGGGCTCCCGACACCGGGGAGCTGTTTTTT
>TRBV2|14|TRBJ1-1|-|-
CASIPALRSTEAFF
TGTGCCAGCATCCCTGCCCTTCGTAGTACTGAAGCTTTCTTT
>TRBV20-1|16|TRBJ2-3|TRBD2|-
CSASPGLAGGFDTQYF
TGCAGTGCTAGTCCGGGACTAGCGGGGGGTTTTGATACGCAGTATTTT
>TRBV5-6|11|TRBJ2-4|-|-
CASNGGNIQYF
TGTGCCAGCAACGGGGGAAACATTCAGTACTTC
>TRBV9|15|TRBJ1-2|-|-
CASSVASGIAGGYTF
TGTGCCAGCAGCGTAGCTAGTGGGATTGCGGGGGGCTACACCTTC
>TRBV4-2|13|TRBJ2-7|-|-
CASSQAGGHEQYF
TGTGCCAGCAGCCAAGCGGGGGGCCACGAGCAGTACTTC
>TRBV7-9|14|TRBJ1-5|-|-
CASSLGTEFLPQHF
TGTGCCAGCAGCTTAGGGACAGAGTTTTTGCCCCAGCATTTT
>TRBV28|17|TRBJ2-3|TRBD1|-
CASSFRDSELTTDTQYF
TGTGCCAGCAGTTTCAGGGACAGCGAACTAACCACAGATACGCAGTATTTT
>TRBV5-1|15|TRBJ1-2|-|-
CASSLTKPGAYGYTF
TGCGCCAGCAGCTTGACGAAACCGGGAGCCTATGGCTACACCTTC
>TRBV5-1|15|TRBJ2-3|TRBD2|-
CASSLAGGRSDTQYF
TGCGCCAGCAGCTTGGCGGGAGGGCGTTCAGATACGCAGTATTTT
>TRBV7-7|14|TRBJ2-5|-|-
CASSLGGGKETQYF
TGTGCCAGCAGCTTAGGGGGCGGGAAAGAGACCCAGTACTTC
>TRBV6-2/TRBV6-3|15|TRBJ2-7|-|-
CASSAVSSRVVEQYF
TGTGCCAGCAGTGCCGTCAGTAGCAGGGTTGTCGAGCAGTACTTC
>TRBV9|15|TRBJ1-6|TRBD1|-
CASRTGIFGNSPLHF
TGTGCCAGCAGGACAGGGATATTTGGAAATTCACCCCTCCACTTT
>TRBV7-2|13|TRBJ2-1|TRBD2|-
CASSSWTRAEQFF
TGTGCCAGCAGCTCCTGGACTAGGGCGGAGCAGTTCTTC
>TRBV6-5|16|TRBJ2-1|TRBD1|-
CASSYIGRGLENEQFF
TGTGCCAGCAGTTATATTGGCAGGGGGCTCGAGAATGAGCAGTTCTTC
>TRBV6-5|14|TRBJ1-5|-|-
CASSYSPMNQPQHF
TGTGCCAGCAGTTATTCCCCAATGAATCAGCCCCAGCATTTT
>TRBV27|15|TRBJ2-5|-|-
CASSPTWLSQETQYF
TGTGCCAGCAGTCCCACGTGGCTCAGCCAAGAGACCCAGTACTTC
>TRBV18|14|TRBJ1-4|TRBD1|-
CASSPRQGDEKLFF
TGTGCCAGCTCACCAAGACAGGGGGACGAAAAACTGTTTTTT
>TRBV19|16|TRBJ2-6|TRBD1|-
CASSIRAGQGNNVLTF
TGTGCCAGTAGTATCAGGGCGGGACAGGGGAACAACGTCCTGACTTTC
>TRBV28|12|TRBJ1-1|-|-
CASSIVNTEAFF
TGTGCCAGCAGTATAGTGAACACTGAAGCTTTCTTT
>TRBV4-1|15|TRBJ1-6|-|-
CASSQVETENSPLHF
TGCGCCAGCAGCCAAGTTGAGACAGAGAATTCACCCCTCCACTTT
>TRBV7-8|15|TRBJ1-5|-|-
CASSLSRGSNQPQHF
TGTGCCAGCAGCTTATCCCGGGGGAGCAATCAGCCCCAGCATTTT
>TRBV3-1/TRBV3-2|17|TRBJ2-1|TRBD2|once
CASSQGGTSGRRVEQFF
TGTGCCAGCAGCCAAGGGGGGACTAGCGGGAGAAGGGTTGAGCAGTTCTTC
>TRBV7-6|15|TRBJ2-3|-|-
CASSWGLPGEDTQYF
TGTGCCAGCTCCTGGGGGTTGCCGGGGGAGGATACGCAGTATTTT
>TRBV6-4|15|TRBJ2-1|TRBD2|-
CASRKTSGSRNEQFF
TGTGCCAGTAGAAAGACTAGCGGGAGTCGGAATGAGCAGTTCTTC
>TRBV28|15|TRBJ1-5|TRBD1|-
CASSSSGTGNQPQHF
TGTGCCAGCAGTTCCTCCGGGACAGGGAACCAGCCCCAACATTTT
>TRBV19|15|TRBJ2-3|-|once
CASSTTSGVADTQYF
TGTGCCAGTAGTACGACTAGTGGGGTTGCAGATACGCAGTATTTT
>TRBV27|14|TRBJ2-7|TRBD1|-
CASSWTGGPYEQYF
TGTGCCAGCAGTTGGACAGGGGGCCCCTACGAGCAGTACTTC
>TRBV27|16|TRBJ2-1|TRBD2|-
CASSLYRTSGNNEQFF
TGTGCCAGCAGTTTATACAGGACTAGCGGAAACAATGAGCAGTTCTTC
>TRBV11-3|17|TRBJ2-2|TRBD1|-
CASSLDTGQGAIGELFF
TGTGCCAGCAGCTTAGATACGGGACAGGGGGCCATCGGGGAGCTGTTTTTT
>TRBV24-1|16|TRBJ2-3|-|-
CATSDLDRDFTDTQYF
TGTGCCACCAGTGACTTGGACAGAGACTTCACAGATACGCAGTATTTT
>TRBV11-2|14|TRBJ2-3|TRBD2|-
CASSLSGGEDTQYF
TGTGCCAGCAGCTTAAGCGGGGGGGAAGATACGCAGTATTTT
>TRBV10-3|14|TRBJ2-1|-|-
CAITPTDSYNEQFF
TGTGCCATCACTCCGACAGACTCCTACAATGAGCAGTTCTTC
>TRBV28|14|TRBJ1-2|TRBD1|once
CASSFGDREHGYTF
TGTGCCAGCAGTTTCGGAGACAGGGAACATGGCTACACCTTC
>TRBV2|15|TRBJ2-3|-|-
CASRGQGLPSDTQYF
TGTGCCAGCAGGGGGCAGGGCCTTCCTTCAGATACGCAGTATTTT
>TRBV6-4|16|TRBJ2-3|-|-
CASSDSTGGGTDTQYF
TGTGCCAGCAGTGACTCCACAGGGGGGGGCACAGATACGCAGTATTTT
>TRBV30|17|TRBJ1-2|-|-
CAWSVSSPLQGLYGYTF
TGTGCCTGGAGTGTATCCTCCCCGCTTCAGGGACTCTATGGCTACACCTTC
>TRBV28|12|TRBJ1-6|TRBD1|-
CASGTGGSPLHF
TGTGCCAGCGGGACAGGCGGTTCACCCCTCCACTTT